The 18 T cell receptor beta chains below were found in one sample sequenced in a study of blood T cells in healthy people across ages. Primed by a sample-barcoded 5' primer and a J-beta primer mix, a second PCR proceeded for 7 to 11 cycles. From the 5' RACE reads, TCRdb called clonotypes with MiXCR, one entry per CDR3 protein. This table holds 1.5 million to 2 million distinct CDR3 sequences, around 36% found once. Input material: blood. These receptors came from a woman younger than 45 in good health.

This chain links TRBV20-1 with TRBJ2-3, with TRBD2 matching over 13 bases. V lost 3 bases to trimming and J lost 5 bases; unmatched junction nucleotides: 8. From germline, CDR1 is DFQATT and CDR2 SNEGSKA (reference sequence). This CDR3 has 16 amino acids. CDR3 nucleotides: TGCAGTGCTAGTATGCGACTAGCGGGGGGCGGAGATACGCAGTATTTT. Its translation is CSASMRLAGGGDTQYF.

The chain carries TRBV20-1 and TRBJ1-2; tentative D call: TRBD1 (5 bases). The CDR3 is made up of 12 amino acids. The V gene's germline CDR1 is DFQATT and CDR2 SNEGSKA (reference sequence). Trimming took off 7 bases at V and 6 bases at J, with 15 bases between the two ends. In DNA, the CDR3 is TGCAGTGTCCTCAGGGTAGGAGATGGCTACACCTTC. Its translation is CSVLRVGDGYTF.

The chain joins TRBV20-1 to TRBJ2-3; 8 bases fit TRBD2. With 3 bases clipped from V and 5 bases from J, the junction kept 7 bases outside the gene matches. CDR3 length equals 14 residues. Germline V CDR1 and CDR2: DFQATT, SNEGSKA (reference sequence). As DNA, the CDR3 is TGCAGTGCTAGCGGGAGGGCCTCGGGAGATACGCAGTATTTT. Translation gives CSASGRASGDTQYF.

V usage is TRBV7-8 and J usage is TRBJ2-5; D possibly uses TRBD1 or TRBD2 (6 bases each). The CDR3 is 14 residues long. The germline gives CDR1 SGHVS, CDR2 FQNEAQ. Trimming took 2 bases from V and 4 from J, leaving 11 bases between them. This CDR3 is CASSLPEGGETQYF. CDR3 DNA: TGTGCCAGCAGCTTACCGGAGGGGGGAGAGACCCAGTACTTC.

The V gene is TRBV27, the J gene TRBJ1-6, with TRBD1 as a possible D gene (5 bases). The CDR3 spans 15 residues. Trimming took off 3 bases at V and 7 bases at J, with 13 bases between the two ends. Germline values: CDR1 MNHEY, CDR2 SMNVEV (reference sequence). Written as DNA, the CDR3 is TGTGCCAGCAGTTTCTCGGGGCAGCGAAATTCACCCCTCCACTTT. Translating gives CASSFSGQRNSPLHF.

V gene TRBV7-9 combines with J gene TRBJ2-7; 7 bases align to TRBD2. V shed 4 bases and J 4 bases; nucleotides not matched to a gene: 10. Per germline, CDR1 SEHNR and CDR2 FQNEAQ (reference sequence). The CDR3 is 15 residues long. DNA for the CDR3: TGTGCCAGCAGCTCCCTCGGGCTAGCGGCGTACGAGCAGTACTTC. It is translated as CASSSLGLAAYEQYF.

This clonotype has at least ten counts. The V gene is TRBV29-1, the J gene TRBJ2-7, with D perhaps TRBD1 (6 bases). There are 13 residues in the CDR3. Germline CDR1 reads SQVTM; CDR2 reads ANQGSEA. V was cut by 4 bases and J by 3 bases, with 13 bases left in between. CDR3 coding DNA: TGCAGCGTTGCTAGGACAGCTAGCTACGAGCAGTACTTC. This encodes CSVARTASYEQYF.

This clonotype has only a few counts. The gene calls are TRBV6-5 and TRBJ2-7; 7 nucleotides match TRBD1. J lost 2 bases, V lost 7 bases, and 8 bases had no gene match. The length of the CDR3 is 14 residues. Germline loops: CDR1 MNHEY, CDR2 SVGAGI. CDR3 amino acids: CASKPQTGTYEQYF. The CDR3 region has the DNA TGTGCCAGCAAACCCCAGACAGGGACCTACGAGCAGTACTTC.

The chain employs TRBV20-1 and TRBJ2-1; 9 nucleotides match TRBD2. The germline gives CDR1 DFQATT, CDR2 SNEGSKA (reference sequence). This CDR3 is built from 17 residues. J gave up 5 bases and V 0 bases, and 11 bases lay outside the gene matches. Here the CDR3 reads CSARDSSAGGINNEQFF. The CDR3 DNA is TGCAGTGCTAGAGATTCATCAGCGGGGGGTATTAACAATGAGCAGTTCTTC.

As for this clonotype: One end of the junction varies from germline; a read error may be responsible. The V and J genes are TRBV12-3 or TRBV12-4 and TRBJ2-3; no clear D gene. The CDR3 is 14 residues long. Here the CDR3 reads CANSFLGVGDTQYF. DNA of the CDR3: TGTGCCAACAGTTTTCTTGGGGTTGGGGATACGCAGTATTTT.

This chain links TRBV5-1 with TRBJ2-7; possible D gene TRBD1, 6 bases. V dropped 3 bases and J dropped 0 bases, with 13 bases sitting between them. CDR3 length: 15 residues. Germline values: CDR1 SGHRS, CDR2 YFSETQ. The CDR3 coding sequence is TGCGCCAGCAGCTCCTACCGGGACACCTCCTACGAGCAGTACTTC. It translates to CASSSYRDTSYEQYF.

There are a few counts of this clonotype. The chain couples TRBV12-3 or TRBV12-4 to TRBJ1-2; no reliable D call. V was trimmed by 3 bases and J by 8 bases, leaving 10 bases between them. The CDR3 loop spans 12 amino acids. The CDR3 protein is CASSFAGSGYTF. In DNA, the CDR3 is TGTGCCAGCAGTTTTGCCGGTTCGGGCTACACCTTC.

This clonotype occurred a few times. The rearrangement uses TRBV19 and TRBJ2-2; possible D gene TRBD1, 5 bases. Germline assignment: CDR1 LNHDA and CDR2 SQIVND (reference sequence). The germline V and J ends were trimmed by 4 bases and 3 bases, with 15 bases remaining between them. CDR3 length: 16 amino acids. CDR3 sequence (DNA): TGTGCCAGTAGTACCTCGACAGTGTGGGACACCGGGGAGCTGTTTTTT. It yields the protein CASSTSTVWDTGELFF. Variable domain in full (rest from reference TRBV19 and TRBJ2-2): DGGITQSPKYLFRKEGQNVTLSCEQNLNHDAMYWYRQDPGQGLRLIYYSQIVNDFQKGDIAEGYSVSREKKESFPLTVTSAQKNPTAFYLCASSTSTVWDTGELFFGEGSRLTVL.

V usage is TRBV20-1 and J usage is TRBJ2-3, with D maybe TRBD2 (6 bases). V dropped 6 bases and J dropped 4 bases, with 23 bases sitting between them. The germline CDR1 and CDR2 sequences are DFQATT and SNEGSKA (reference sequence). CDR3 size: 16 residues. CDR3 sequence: CSAITNVGRRADTQYF. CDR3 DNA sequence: TGCAGTGCCATAACCAACGTAGGTCGGAGGGCAGATACGCAGTATTTT.

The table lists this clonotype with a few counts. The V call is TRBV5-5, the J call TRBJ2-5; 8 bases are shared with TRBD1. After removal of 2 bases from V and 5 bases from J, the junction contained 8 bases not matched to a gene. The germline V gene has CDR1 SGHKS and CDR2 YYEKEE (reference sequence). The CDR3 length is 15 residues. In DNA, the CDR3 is TGTGCCAGCAGCTTTCAGGGGGCGGTTGGGGAGACCCAGTACTTC. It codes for CASSFQGAVGETQYF.

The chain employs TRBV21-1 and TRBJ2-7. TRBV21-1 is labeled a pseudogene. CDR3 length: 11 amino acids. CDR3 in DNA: TGTGCCAGCAGCATGGAGCTCGAGCAGTACTTC. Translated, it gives CASSMELEQYF.

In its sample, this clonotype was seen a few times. The CDR3 nucleotides read TGCAGCGTGGGGGACAGCCGCGCTTATCAGCCCCAGCATTTT. Its protein product is CSVGDSRAYQPQHF. The chain couples TRBV29-1 to TRBJ1-5, with 7 bases fitting TRBD1. This CDR3 contains 14 residues. J gave up 5 bases and V 6 bases, and 10 bases lay outside the gene matches. Looked up from germline, CDR1 is SQVTM and CDR2 is ANQGSEA.

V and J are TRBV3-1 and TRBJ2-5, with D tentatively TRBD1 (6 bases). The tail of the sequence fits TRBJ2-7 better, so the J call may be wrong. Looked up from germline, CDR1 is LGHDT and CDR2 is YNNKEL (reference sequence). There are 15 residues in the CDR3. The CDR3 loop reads CASSQGPGETYEQYF. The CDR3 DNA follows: TGTGCCAGCAGCCAAGGGCCAGGGGAAACCTACGAGCAGTACTTC.